A single sample gave rise to the 8 T cell receptor beta chains below, sequenced in a study of graft-versus-host responses after intestinal transplantation. TCRdb's copy holds only in-frame clones and misses some; the assay was immunoSEQ multiplex PCR. This table has roughly 38,000 clones, about 93% appearing once. Sequencing was performed on PBMCs, taken 16 days after intestinal transplant. The receptors derive from a human patient who received an intestinal transplant, so some T cells may come from the graft donor.

The chain has TRBV2 and TRBJ2-5; D call uncertain. V gave up 5 bases and J gave up 2 bases, with 18 bases separating them. This CDR3 is 16 amino acids long. Germline values: CDR1 SNHLY, CDR2 FYNNEI. CDR3: CASSSRPGTAQETQYF. Here the CDR3 DNA reads TGTGCCAGCAGTTCCCGACCAGGTACAGCGCAAGAGACCCAGTACTTC.

The DNA for the CDR3 is TGTGCCAGTTCGAGGACTGCGAACACCGGGGAGCTGTTTTTT. Translating it yields CASSRTANTGELFF. The chain carries TRBV6-1 and TRBJ2-2; tentative D call: TRBD2 (5 bases). The V end was cut by 9 bases, the J end by 0 bases, with 11 bases between. Germline loops: CDR1 MNHNS, CDR2 SASEGT. The CDR3 covers 14 residues.

V is TRBV19 and J is TRBJ2-3, with D unclear. Trimming pared 2 bases from V and 1 base from J, leaving 13 bases between. CDR1 LNHDA and CDR2 SQIVND come from the germline V gene (reference sequence). CDR3 length: 16 residues. CDR3 protein: CASSIMGSAGTDTQYF. The CDR3 DNA sequence: TGTGCCAGTAGTATAATGGGATCGGCAGGCACAGATACGCAGTATTTT.

In DNA form, the CDR3 reads TGTGCCAGCAGTACTCGGGACTCCCATTTGGGCGGGACAGATACGCAGTATTTT. Translated: CASSTRDSHLGGTDTQYF. The gene calls are TRBV27 and TRBJ2-3, with D perhaps TRBD2 (6 bases). The CDR3 covers 18 residues. Germline V gene data show CDR1 as MNHEY and CDR2 as SMNVEV (reference sequence). Deletions cut 5 bases from V and 3 bases from J, with 24 bases between.

The rearrangement links TRBV10-3 to TRBJ1-5; TRBD1 matches 7 bases. V was clipped by 0 bases and J by 6 bases; unmatched bases: 8. The CDR3 is 16 residues long. CDR1 ENHRY and CDR2 SYGVKD come from the germline V gene. CDR3 nucleotides: TGTGCCATCAGTGAGTCATGGGACAGAAGTATTCAGCCCCAGCATTTT. Protein: CAISESWDRSIQPQHF.

Turning to this clone: The CDR3 does not end in the conserved phenylalanine or tryptophan, so this is likely a read error. The chain links TRBV19 to TRBJ1-2, with 7 positions matching TRBD1. This CDR3 comprises 13 residues. CDR1 and CDR2 (germline): LNHDA, SQIVND (reference sequence). After removal of 9 bases from V and 5 bases from J, the junction contained 9 bases not matched to a gene. This CDR3 reads CASADRVGYGYTL. The CDR3 DNA follows: TGTGCCAGCGCCGACAGGGTCGGGTATGGCTACACCCTC.

The CDR3 DNA follows: TGTGCCACCAGCCTCGGGCGGCAGGCGATCAACTATGGCTACACCTTC. This sequence encodes CATSLGRQAINYGYTF. V gene TRBV15 combines with J gene TRBJ1-2; D unresolved. Germline loops: CDR1 LNHNV, CDR2 YYDKDF (reference sequence). The CDR3 consists of 16 residues. With 5 bases removed from V and 2 bases from J, the gap between germline ends came to 18 bases.

The chain employs TRBV19 and TRBJ2-7, with D possibly being TRBD1 (6 bases). The germline V and J ends were trimmed by 5 bases and 2 bases, with 10 bases remaining between them. Per germline, CDR1 LNHDA and CDR2 SQIVND (reference sequence). The CDR3 is 13 residues long. The CDR3 nucleotides are TGTGCCAGTAGTCCGACAGGTGCCTACGAGCAGTACTTC. This encodes CASSPTGAYEQYF.